A selection of T cell receptor beta chains follows, all from one sample in a study of shared clonotypes between healthy human individuals. The table came from immunoSEQ multiplex PCR; TCRdb's copy has only in-frame clones and leaves some out. The sample has 1,100,000 or so clones; roughly 74% are singletons. The sequencing sample was made of memory CD4+ T cells from PBMCs. The receptors stem from a man aged 18 to 35 in good health. Some clones in this sample may be carry-over from other donors' samples. CDR3s include the opening cysteine and the closing phenylalanine or tryptophan. D genes are given only for firm matches. Size is omitted from some rows. Given values are once, few, many or a class for expanded clones.

abundance | j_gene | v_gene | d_gene | CDR3nt | CDR3aa
once | TRBJ2-5 | TRBV5-1 | TRBD1 | TGCGCCAGCAGCCCCGGGACAGGGGGTGTAGAGACCCAGTACTTC | CASSPGTGGVETQYF
NA | TRBJ2-7 | TRBV9 | NA | TGTGCCAGCAGCCCCCAGGATGGGGGAGTGGCCTACGAGCAGTACTTC | CASSPQDGGVAYEQYF
NA | TRBJ1-4 | TRBV28 | NA | TGTGCCAGCAGCAACTCGCTAGGGGCGGGAGAAAAACTGTTTTTT | CASSNSLGAGEKLFF
NA | TRBJ2-1 | TRBV7-2 | NA | TGTGCCAGCAGCTTAGGGGGGTCAGCCTACAATGAGCAGTTCTTC | CASSLGGSAYNEQFF
NA | TRBJ1-1 | TRBV7-9 | TRBD1 | TGTGCCAGCAGCCGGGGACAGGACACTGAAGCTTTCTTT | CASSRGQDTEAFF
once | TRBJ2-1 | TRBV10-3 | TRBD1 | TGTGCCATCAGTGAGACGCTGGGGACAGGGGGGTCCTACAATGAGCAGTTCTTC | CAISETLGTGGSYNEQFF
few | TRBJ1-5 | TRBV27 | NA | TGTGCCAGCAGGATGACAGGTAGCAATCAGCCCCAGCATTTT | CASRMTGSNQPQHF
NA | TRBJ2-1 | TRBV28 | NA | TGTGCCAGTAGTCTGTCGGGAGTGGATGAGCAGTTCTTC | CASSLSGVDEQFF
NA | TRBJ1-5 | TRBV5-1 | NA | TGCGCCAGCAGCTTGAATCAGGGAGACCAGCCCCAGCATTTT | CASSLNQGDQPQHF
NA | TRBJ1-2 | TRBV11-2 | TRBD1 | TGTGCCAGCAGATCCGACAGGGCCAACTATGGCTACACCTTC | CASRSDRANYGYTF
few | TRBJ2-7 | TRBV7-8 | NA | TGTGCCAGCAGCCCACTATCGACGGTGTCCTACGAGCAGTACTTC | CASSPLSTVSYEQYF
NA | TRBJ2-2 | TRBV11-3 | NA | TGTGCCAGCAGCTTAGATTATCAGGGAACCGGGGAGCTGTTTTTT | CASSLDYQGTGELFF
NA | TRBJ2-7 | TRBV18 | NA | TGTGCCAGCTCACGCTCAAATACCGGGGAGCAGTACTTC | CASSRSNTGEQYF
NA | TRBJ2-2 | TRBV2 | TRBD1 | TGTGCCAGCAGTGAATTTGGGACAGGGTACACCGGGGAGCTGTTTTTT | CASSEFGTGYTGELFF
NA | TRBJ2-2 | TRBV5-1 | TRBD1 | TGCGCCAGCAGCCCCCCCGGGACAGAGAACACCGGGGAGCTGTTTTTT | CASSPPGTENTGELFF
once | TRBJ1-4 | TRBV4-3 | NA | TGCGCCAGCAGCCTCGGTGGAGGGGGGGCTAATGAAAAACTGTTTTTT | CASSLGGGGANEKLFF
NA | TRBJ2-7 | TRBV29-1 | TRBD2 | TGCAGCGTTTCTAGCGGTTCCCGCGAGCAGTACTTC | CSVSSGSREQYF
NA | TRBJ2-3 | TRBV7-9 | NA | TGTGCCAGCAGCCTAGGTCTATCAACAGATACGCAGTATTTT | CASSLGLSTDTQYF
NA | TRBJ2-7 | TRBV5-1 | NA | TGCGCCAGCAGCTTGTCGGGGCCCTACGAGCAGTACTTC | CASSLSGPYEQYF
NA | TRBJ2-1 | TRBV18 | TRBD1 | TGTGCCAGCTCACCTCGACTCGCACAGGGGACATACAATGAGCAGTTCTTC | CASSPRLAQGTYNEQFF
NA | TRBJ2-3 | TRBV9 | NA | TGTGCCAGCAGCTCCGACGAAACAGATACGCAGTATTTT | CASSSDETDTQYF
NA | TRBJ2-5 | TRBV5-4 | TRBD2 | TGTGCCAGCAGCTCCGGCAGCGGGAGTAGGGCGGAGACCCAGTACTTC | CASSSGSGSRAETQYF
NA | TRBJ2-2 | TRBV28 | TRBD2 | TGTGCCAGCAGGCCCCGACGTCCCCGGGGGGGTTTGAACACCGGGGAGCTGTTTTTT | CASRPRRPRGGLNTGELFF
NA | TRBJ2-3 | TRBV10-1 | TRBD2 | TGCGCCAGCAGTGTGTCGGGAGGGCCGTATGTGGATACGCAGTATTTT | CASSVSGGPYVDTQYF
NA | TRBJ2-1 | TRBV5-1 | TRBD2 | TGCGCCAGCAGCTTGGCAGTCAGTAAGCGGGAGGGCCTCTACAATGAGCAGTTCTTC | CASSLAVSKREGLYNEQFF
few | TRBJ2-7 | TRBV14 | NA | TGTGCCAGCAGCCCCTCAACTAGTTCCGCCTACGAGCAGTACTTC | CASSPSTSSAYEQYF
once | TRBJ2-1 | TRBV18 | NA | TGTGCCAGCTCACCTGTCCTAGCGAATGAGCAGTTCTTC | CASSPVLANEQFF
few | TRBJ1-5 | TRBV23-1 | NA | TGCGCCAGCAGTCAATCGGGCGCTCAGCCCCAGCATTTT | CASSQSGAQPQHF
NA | TRBJ1-4 | TRBV29-1 | NA | TGCAGCGTTTCCACCGGGACGGTTGACGAAAAACTGTTTTTT | CSVSTGTVDEKLFF
NA | TRBJ1-1 | TRBV29-1 | NA | TGCAGCGTTGGACCCCGTATGAACACTGAAGCTTTCTTT | CSVGPRMNTEAFF
NA | TRBJ1-2 | TRBV20-1 | NA | TGCAGTGCTAGAGATACCCTTGCTGGGGGTTTC | CSARDTLAGGF
many | TRBJ1-1 | TRBV18 | NA | TGTGCCAGCTCACCATATAGGTGGGGCTGGGACACTGAAGCTTTCTTT | CASSPYRWGWDTEAFF
NA | TRBJ1-5 | TRBV5-1 | TRBD1 | TGCGCCAGCAGCTGGGGGACAGGGCAGGGTCAGCCCCAGCATTTT | CASSWGTGQGQPQHF
NA | TRBJ2-5 | TRBV5-5 | NA | TGTGCCAGCAGCTTGGAGGGCGCAGGGCAGTACTTC | CASSLEGAGQYF
NA | TRBJ1-5 | TRBV7-2 | NA | TGTGCCAGCAGCTTAGCATCCGCTTATAGCAATCAGCCCCAGCATTTT | CASSLASAYSNQPQHF
NA | TRBJ1-2 | TRBV6-5 | NA | TGTGCCAGCAGTTACTCCACGGCAGGGAATGGCTACACCTTC | CASSYSTAGNGYTF
NA | TRBJ1-5 | TRBV28 | NA | TGTGCCAGCAGCTCCACAGGGTCCGGTCAGCCCCAGCATTTT | CASSSTGSGQPQHF
NA | TRBJ2-5 | TRBV7-6 | NA | TGTGCCAGCAGCTTAGAAAACCTAATCGGAGAGACCCAGTACTTC | CASSLENLIGETQYF
NA | TRBJ2-2 | TRBV19 | TRBD2 | TGTGCCAGTAGGAACCTTCCTAGCGGGGACACCGGGGAGCTGTTTTTT | CASRNLPSGDTGELFF
once | TRBJ1-4 | TRBV28 | NA | TGTGCCGGGAGATCGGGGGGTGAAAAACTGTTTTTT | CAGRSGGEKLFF
NA | TRBJ2-1 | TRBV2 | TRBD2 | TGTGCCAGCAGTGAACTAGCGGGCGCAGACAATGAGCAGTTCTTC | CASSELAGADNEQFF
NA | TRBJ2-1 | TRBV18 | NA | TGTGCCAGCTCACCACCACAGGGGAGGTACAATGAGCAGTTCTTC | CASSPPQGRYNEQFF
few | TRBJ1-2 | TRBV19 | NA | TGTGCCAGTAGTCCGCGGGTCGAGTATGGCTACACCTTC | CASSPRVEYGYTF
NA | TRBJ1-2 | TRBV5-1 | NA | TGCGCCAGCAGCTCGGGGAATAACTATGGCTACACCTTC | CASSSGNNYGYTF
NA | TRBJ1-1 | TRBV7-9 | NA | TGTGCCAGCAGCGAAAGGGAGGGGGTTAGTGGTGAAGCTTTCTTT | CASSEREGVSGEAFF
NA | TRBJ2-2 | TRBV9 | NA | TGTGCCAGCAGCGTAGACCCTACCGGGGAGCTGTTTTTT | CASSVDPTGELFF
NA | TRBJ2-2 | TRBV19 | NA | TGTGCCAGTAGTATTTGGGGCACCGGGGAGCTGTTTTTT | CASSIWGTGELFF
NA | TRBJ1-3 | TRBV9 | NA | TGTGCCAGCAGCGGAGGGAACTCTGGAAACACCATATATTTT | CASSGGNSGNTIYF
NA | TRBJ2-7 | TRBV6-1 | TRBD2 | TGTGCCAGCAGTGAAGTCAGCGGGACCATGTACGAGCAGTACTTC | CASSEVSGTMYEQYF
NA | TRBJ2-5 | TRBV5-1 | NA | TGCGCCAGCAGCTTGGAGGCAGGGTGGGAAGAGACCCAGTACTTC | CASSLEAGWEETQYF
NA | TRBJ1-4 | TRBV5-1 | NA | TGCGCCAGCAGCTTGGAAGGGGCAGGAGAAAAACTGTTTTTT | CASSLEGAGEKLFF
NA | TRBJ2-3 | TRBV18 | TRBD2 | TGTGCCAGCTCACCACTAGCGGGAGGATTAGATACGCAGTATTTT | CASSPLAGGLDTQYF
NA | TRBJ2-5 | TRBV5-1 | TRBD2 | TGCGCCAGCAGCCGACTAGCGGGAGTCGAGGAGACCCAGTACTTC | CASSRLAGVEETQYF
once | TRBJ2-1 | TRBV2 | TRBD2 | TGTGCCAGCAGGGAGCGGCTAGCGGGTGCTTATGAGCAGTTCTTC | CASRERLAGAYEQFF
NA | TRBJ2-3 | TRBV7-2 | TRBD2 | TGTGCCAGCAGCTTACGGGAGGCAGATACGCAGTATTTT | CASSLREADTQYF
NA | TRBJ1-3 | TRBV28 | TRBD1 | TGTGCCAGCAGTCGTACCCATCTTGACAGGGGTGGAAACACCATATATTTT | CASSRTHLDRGGNTIYF
once | TRBJ2-7 | TRBV5-4 | NA | TGTGCCAGCAGCGACCGGGACACATCCTACGAGCAGTACTTC | CASSDRDTSYEQYF
NA | TRBJ1-2 | TRBV7-2 | TRBD1 | TGTGCCAGCAGCTTAGATCTCGGAGGGGGCGGTGGCTACACCTTC | CASSLDLGGGGGYTF
NA | TRBJ2-2 | TRBV7-6 | TRBD1 | TGTGCCAGCAGCTCTGAGGCGCGACAGGGGGTGAGCGGGGAGCTGTTTTTT | CASSSEARQGVSGELFF
NA | TRBJ2-3 | TRBV5-1 | TRBD1 | TGCGCCAGCAGCCCGGGACAGGGCACCGATACGCAGTATTTT | CASSPGQGTDTQYF